A selection of T cell receptor beta chains follows, all from one sample in a study of blood T cell repertoires in COVID-19. The repertoire was sequenced with immunoSEQ multiplex PCR; TCRdb's copy has only in-frame clones and lacks some. The sample contains fewer than 85,000 clones, around 90% of which appear only once. Material: peripheral blood. The receptors were sampled from a human donor in a cohort sampled during active COVID-19. Both conserved end residues are part of each CDR3. Each record gives: J gene, V gene, clone size, CDR3 length, D gene, CDR3 DNA, CDR3 protein. D genes are given only for firm matches. The size field is filled for only some rows; it gives once, few, many or a size class.

TRBJ2-2	TRBV19	.	16	TRBD1	TGTGCCAGTAGTATTGGGGACAGGGTGAACACCGGGGAGCTGTTTTTT	CASSIGDRVNTGELFF
TRBJ2-3	TRBV2	.	13	TRBD1	TGTGCCCGAGGACAGGCGAGCACAGATACGCAGTATTTT	CARGQASTDTQYF
TRBJ2-3	TRBV7-7	.	15	TRBD2	TGTGCCAGCAGCTTAGACCTAGCGGGATCAGATACGCAGTATTTT	CASSLDLAGSDTQYF
TRBJ2-7	TRBV9	.	17	TRBD2	TGTGCCAGCAGCGAGGGGGAGAGGGCTAGCGGGGTGTACGAGCAGTACTTC	CASSEGERASGVYEQYF
TRBJ2-2	TRBV5-8	.	13	.	TGTGCCAGCAGCTTTACGGGTCCCGGGGAGCTGTTTTTT	CASSFTGPGELFF
TRBJ2-7	TRBV7-9	.	14	.	TGTGCCAGCAGCGCCAATAGCGGCTCCTACGAGCAGTACTTC	CASSANSGSYEQYF
TRBJ2-5	TRBV7-9	.	16	.	TGTGCCAGCAGCCCAAAAAGCGGGTCATCCAGGGAGACCCAGTACTTC	CASSPKSGSSRETQYF
TRBJ2-2	TRBV10-2	.	15	TRBD1	TGCGCCAGCAGTTCTCAGGGGGTTGAGGGCGGGGAGCTGTTTTTT	CASSSQGVEGGELFF
TRBJ1-2	TRBV6-5	.	14	.	TGTGCCAGCAACACTGGAGGGCGGAACTATGGCTACACCTTC	CASNTGGRNYGYTF
TRBJ1-6	TRBV18	.	16	TRBD1	TGTGCCAGCTCACGAGATCCCCCAGGGGGCGCTTCACCCCTCCACTTT	CASSRDPPGGASPLHF
TRBJ2-3	TRBV27	.	15	TRBD2	TGTGCCAGCAGTGGGACTACACGATTCACAGATACGCAGTATTTT	CASSGTTRFTDTQYF
TRBJ2-3	TRBV5-1	.	14	.	TGCGCCAGCAGCTTGGGGGGGCAAACAGATACGCAGTATTTT	CASSLGGQTDTQYF
TRBJ1-1	TRBV7-2	once	15	.	TGTGCCAGCAGCCTCACCGGCGGGGCGAACACTGAAGCTTTCTTT	CASSLTGGANTEAFF
TRBJ2-7	TRBV2	.	15	.	TGTGCCAGCAGTGAAGCGACAGTAGGATTTTACGAGCAGTACTTC	CASSEATVGFYEQYF
TRBJ2-5	TRBV3-1/TRBV3-2	once	17	TRBD2	TGTGCCAGCAGCCAAGACCTCGAGCGGGGGTTACAAGAGACCCAGTACTTC	CASSQDLERGLQETQYF
TRBJ2-7	TRBV5-1	few	12	.	TGCGCCAGCAGCAGGGAGTCCTACGAGCAGTACTTC	CASSRESYEQYF
TRBJ2-6	TRBV10-3	.	17	TRBD2	TGTGCCATCAGTGCCCTAGCGGGAGGGAGTGGGGCCAACGTCCTGACTTTC	CAISALAGGSGANVLTF
TRBJ2-7	TRBV6-1	.	15	TRBD2	TGTGCCAGCAGTGAAGCCTCTAGCGGGAGTTACGAGCAGTACTTC	CASSEASSGSYEQYF
TRBJ1-6	TRBV5-1	.	14	.	TGCGCCAGCAGCCCTCGCCAGGGGAATTCACCCCTCCACTTT	CASSPRQGNSPLHF
TRBJ2-5	TRBV7-9	.	15	TRBD2	TGTGCCAGCAGCTTAGCGACTAGCGGCCAAGAGACCCAGTACTTC	CASSLATSGQETQYF
TRBJ1-2	TRBV5-1	.	16	TRBD1	TGCGCCAGCAGCCAACTACAGGGGGCGGAAAACTATGGCTACACCTTC	CASSQLQGAENYGYTF
TRBJ1-4	TRBV7-8	.	19	.	TGTGCCAGCAGCTTAGCGCTCTTTAGGGAGGGAACCTCTGGTGAAAAACTGTTTTTT	CASSLALFREGTSGEKLFF
TRBJ2-5	TRBV12-3/TRBV12-4	.	13	.	TGTGCCAGCAGTTTAAACAGGGAAGAGACCCAGTACTTC	CASSLNREETQYF
TRBJ2-3	TRBV13	.	15	TRBD2	TGTGCCAGCAGCCGCACTAGCGGGGTAAAAGATACGCAGTATTTT	CASSRTSGVKDTQYF
TRBJ1-2	TRBV5-7	.	17	TRBD1	TGTGCCAGCAGCTCTGGAGGTGGGGCAGGGGGCGGGTATGGCTACACCTTC	CASSSGGGAGGGYGYTF
TRBJ1-4	TRBV27	few	14	.	TGTGCCAGCAGGCGGACAGCAACTAATGAAAAACTGTTTTTT	CASRRTATNEKLFF
TRBJ1-5	TRBV7-6	.	16	.	TGTGCCAGCAGCTTAGATGGAGGGGGGGAGGGTCAGCCCCAGCATTTT	CASSLDGGGEGQPQHF
TRBJ2-7	TRBV7-2	.	15	TRBD1	TGTGCCAGCAGCCCCCACCGGGACAGGGAACACGAGCAGTACTTC	CASSPHRDREHEQYF
TRBJ1-1	TRBV28	.	12	.	TGTGCCAGCAGCTCAGTGAACACTGAAGCTTTCTTT	CASSSVNTEAFF
TRBJ2-7	TRBV5-4	.	15	.	TGTGCCAGCAGCTTGAGACAGCTGAGCTCCTACGAGCAGTACTTC	CASSLRQLSSYEQYF
TRBJ1-3	TRBV6-5	.	16	TRBD1	TGTGCCAGCAGTTCGAGGACAGGTCTTTCCGGAAACACCATATATTTT	CASSSRTGLSGNTIYF
TRBJ2-5	TRBV6-5	.	14	.	TGTGCCAGTCAGCAGTCCAGGGCCCAAGAGACCCAGTACTTC	CASQQSRAQETQYF
TRBJ2-7	TRBV15	.	15	.	TGTGCCACCAGCAGAGATAGCAGAGACTCCTACGAGCAGTACTTC	CATSRDSRDSYEQYF
TRBJ2-1	TRBV6-5	.	15	TRBD2	TGTGCCAGCAGTTTGGGACTAGCGCGCTACAATGAGCAGTTCTTC	CASSLGLARYNEQFF
TRBJ2-1	TRBV7-3	.	18	TRBD2	TGTGCCAGCAGCTTAGGGTTTAGCGGGGAATCATCCTACAATGAGCAGTTCTTC	CASSLGFSGESSYNEQFF
TRBJ1-6	TRBV19	.	12	.	TGTGCCAGTAGTATCCGTAATTCACCCCTCCACTTT	CASSIRNSPLHF
TRBJ2-1	TRBV2	.	14	.	TGTGCCAGCATTAACATAGCGACCTACAATGAGCAGTTCTTC	CASINIATYNEQFF
TRBJ1-1	TRBV7-2	.	14	.	TGTGCCAGCAGCTCTTTTTCTTGGAACACTGAAGCTTTCTTT	CASSSFSWNTEAFF
TRBJ1-4	TRBV5-1	once	14	.	TGCGCCAGCAGCTTGGGCCAGGCTAATGAAAAACTGTTTTTT	CASSLGQANEKLFF
TRBJ2-2	TRBV30	.	13	.	TGTGCCTGGAGCCATTCGGGGGCCGGGGAGCTGTTTTTT	CAWSHSGAGELFF
TRBJ1-6	TRBV19	.	13	TRBD1	TGTGCCAGTAGTGTGACAGGGAATTCACCCCTCCACTTT	CASSVTGNSPLHF
TRBJ1-1	TRBV5-4	.	15	.	TGTGCCAGCAGCTTGACAGGGACCCTGAACACTGAAGCTTTCTTT	CASSLTGTLNTEAFF
TRBJ2-1	TRBV3-1/TRBV3-2	.	15	TRBD2	TGTGCCAGCAGCCAGAGCGGGAGGGCCGGTAATGAGCAGTTCTTC	CASSQSGRAGNEQFF
TRBJ2-6	TRBV19	.	16	TRBD2	TGTGCCAGTAGGGAGCGGGGAGGGTCTGGGGCCAACGTCCTGACTTTC	CASRERGGSGANVLTF
TRBJ2-7	TRBV4-1	.	16	TRBD1	TGCGCCAGCAGACCTACGTTGACAGGGCAAACCTACGAGCAGTACTTC	CASRPTLTGQTYEQYF
TRBJ1-6	TRBV7-3	.	15	.	TGTGCCAGCAGCTTAATGGGCAATGGTAATTCACCCCTCCACTTT	CASSLMGNGNSPLHF
TRBJ1-1	TRBV7-9	many	14	.	TGTGCCAGCAGTCCGCCGGGGTTGAACACTGAAGCTTTCTTT	CASSPPGLNTEAFF
TRBJ1-5	TRBV2	.	12	.	TGTGCCAGCAGTGAAGGCCGGCAGCCCCAGCATTTT	CASSEGRQPQHF
TRBJ1-1	TRBV5-5	few	14	.	TGTGCCAGCAGCCCGGCCGGGGAGGACACTGAAGCTTTCTTT	CASSPAGEDTEAFF
TRBJ2-5	TRBV29-1	.	12	TRBD1	TGCAGCGGAGGACAGGGCAGTGAGACCCAGTACTTC	CSGGQGSETQYF
TRBJ1-2	TRBV29-1	.	15	.	TGCAGCGTTGAAGATCTCCAGGGATGGGGCTATGGCTACACCTTC	CSVEDLQGWGYGYTF
TRBJ2-2	TRBV4-3	.	19	TRBD2	TGCGCCAGCAGCCAAGATTCCCTAGCGGGTACCGCGAACACCGGGGAGCTGTTTTTT	CASSQDSLAGTANTGELFF
TRBJ1-1	TRBV6-1	once	14	.	TGTGCCAGCAGTGAAGCGTTCAGGTCAACTGAAGCTTTCTTT	CASSEAFRSTEAFF
TRBJ2-7	TRBV27	once	18	TRBD2	TGTGCCAGCAGTTTCTCTAGCGGGAGACTCAACGGGGATTACGAGCAGTACTTC	CASSFSSGRLNGDYEQYF
TRBJ2-7	TRBV29-1	.	14	.	TGCAGCGTTGCTCCAGGACCGCCCGGGGAAGGGCAGTACTTC	CSVAPGPPGEGQYF
TRBJ1-4	TRBV6-5	few	15	TRBD1	TGTGCCAGCAGGGTACAGGGGGCGGAATCGGGAAAACTGTTTTTT	CASRVQGAESGKLFF
TRBJ2-3	TRBV7-3	.	16	TRBD2	TGTGCCAGCAGCTTAATAGCGGGGGGGCGGACAGATACGCAGTATTTT	CASSLIAGGRTDTQYF
TRBJ1-1	TRBV10-1	.	14	.	TGCGCCAGCAGTGAGTCCAGTGCGAACACTGAAGCTTTCTTT	CASSESSANTEAFF